This T cell receptor (beta chain) was recorded in a study of blood T cell repertoires in COVID-19. Across the whole study: T cells, B-cell-depleted T cells, or PBMCs provided the cDNA or gDNA that served as material.

Authors' processing steps: Scientists estimated how many nucleated cells there were by amplifying reference gene primers. TCRdb keeps only in-frame clones here, not all; method: immunoSEQ multiplex PCR. V, J and clone size are those of that table, while D and trimming were read from the DNA. Seen here are 390,000 or so clones, around nine tenths observed once, and the top ten hold 10%. The CDR3 consists of 14 residues. CDR1 SGHTA and CDR2 FQGNSA come from the germline V gene. With V trimmed by 4 bases and J by 1 base, 2 bases remained unmatched. The sample consisted of PBMCs or T cells enriched from blood (not recorded which). This TCR derives from a woman in her 50s who had recovered from COVID-19. The chain combines TRBV7-2 with TRBJ1-1; TRBD1 matches at 8 bases. The CDR3 DNA reads TGTGCCAGCAGCTATACAGGGGGGAACACTGAAGCTTTCTTT. Translated: CASSYTGGNTEAFF.